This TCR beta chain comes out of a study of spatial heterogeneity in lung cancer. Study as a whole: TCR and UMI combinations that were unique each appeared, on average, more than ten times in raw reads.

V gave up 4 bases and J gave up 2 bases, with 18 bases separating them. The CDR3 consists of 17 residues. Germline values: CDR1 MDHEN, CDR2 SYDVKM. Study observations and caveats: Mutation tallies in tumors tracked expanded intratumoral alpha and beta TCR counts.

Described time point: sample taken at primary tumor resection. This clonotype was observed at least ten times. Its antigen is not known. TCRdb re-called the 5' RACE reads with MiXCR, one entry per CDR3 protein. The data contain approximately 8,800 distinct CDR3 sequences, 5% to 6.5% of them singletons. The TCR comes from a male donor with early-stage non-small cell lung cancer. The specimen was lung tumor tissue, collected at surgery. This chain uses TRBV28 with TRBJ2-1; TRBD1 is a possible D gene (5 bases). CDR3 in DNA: TGTGCCAGCAGTTCCTCAGGATGGGGCTTAGCCTACAATGAGCAGTTCTTC. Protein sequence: CASSSSGWGLAYNEQFF.